This TCR beta chain was captured by sequencing in a study of blood T cell repertoires in COVID-19. In the original processing: Estimation of nucleated cell counts relied on the amplification of reference gene primers. Some clones are missing from TCRdb's copy, which holds only in-frame ones; the method was immunoSEQ multiplex PCR. That table gives V, J and clone size, and the DNA gave D and trimming. The table includes 200,000 to 300,000 clones, over 80% detected once. V gave up 2 bases and J gave up 5 bases; unmatched junction bases: 6. The CDR3 is made up of 15 amino acids. CDR1 is KGHSH, CDR2 LQKENI, per germline.

This clonotype originated in a man between 40 and 49 years old with acute or convalescent COVID-19. The V call is TRBV18, the J call TRBJ2-5; 9 bases are shared with TRBD1. Specimen: peripheral blood. The CDR3: CASSPTGGGPETQYF. The CDR3, as DNA: TGTGCCAGCTCACCAACAGGGGGCGGACCGGAGACCCAGTACTTC.